The sequence of this TCR beta chain was determined in a study of T cells in Graves' hyperthyroidism and ophthalmopathy. Study findings and constraints: Also found in blood were most expanded thyroid clonotypes above 0.001.

Criteria for exclusion of patients were uncontrolled infection, other autoimmune disease, pregnancy or lactation. Comment on this clonotype: Its antigen is not identified.

The investigators amplified TCR beta CDR3 regions from RNA transcripts. Researchers ran a first-round RT-PCR on the TCR CDR3 using the HTBI primer set. TCRdb reprocessed the multiplex PCR reads via MiXCR and lists one record per CDR3 protein. The table has over 450,000 distinct CDR3 sequences, 13% to 15% seen once; the top ten hold about a sixth. The V segment lost 6 bases and the J segment 2 bases; nucleotides outside the gene matches: 3. The CDR3 sequence is 14 residues long. Looked up from germline, CDR1 is SEHNR and CDR2 is FQNEAQ (reference sequence). This chain joins TRBV7-9 and TRBJ2-7, with TRBD2 matching over 11 bases. The clonotype comes from a woman in her late teens or twenties with Graves' hyperthyroidism. Material for sequencing was blood. CDR3 region: CASRLTSGAYEQYF. The CDR3 DNA reads as TGTGCCAGCAGGTTGACTAGCGGGGCCTACGAGCAGTACTTC.